This T cell receptor beta chain was identified in a study of CD8 T cells in Susac syndrome. The CDR3 covers 17 residues. Germline-derived CDR1 and CDR2 are SEHNR and FQNEAQ (reference sequence). V was pared by 4 bases and J by 6 bases, with 16 bases of the junction left unmatched. Sequencing of TCR beta drew on CD8+ and CD4+ T cells from blood. RNA amounts of about 0.5 to 1 ug underwent reverse transcription with random hexamers. The method of amplification for TCR beta CDR3 was immunoSEQ multiplex PCR, covering 54 Vbeta and 13 Jbeta. TCRdb recomputed calls from the immunoSEQ multiplex PCR reads with MiXCR, one row per CDR3 protein. The sample yields about 180,000 distinct CDR3 sequences, about 95% seen once.

The rearrangement links TRBV7-9 to TRBJ1-2; TRBD1 matches at 8 bases. This sequence was found in a human donor with multiple sclerosis. Sequencing was done on a sample of CD8+ T cells from PBMCs. CDR3 DNA: TGTGCCAGCAGCTCGTACCCGACAGGGGATCGAGGCCATGGCTACACCTTC. Residues: CASSSYPTGDRGHGYTF.